Listed below are T cell receptor beta chains from one sample, sequenced in a study of breast tumors, draining lymph nodes, adjacent tissues. TCRdb ran MiXCR on the multiplex PCR reads and lists one entry per CDR3 protein. The profile shows 180,000 or so distinct CDR3 sequences, roughly a third of them singletons. Sequencing was performed on axillary lymph node tissue. The receptors were sampled from a female donor with breast cancer. Some clones in this sample may be carry-over from other donors' samples. CDR3s include the opening cysteine and the closing phenylalanine or tryptophan. The D gene is left open where the match is weak. A row's size may be missing; if present it is once, few, many or a size class.

V gene: TRBV15; D gene: TRBD2; clone size: many; CDR3 protein: CATSSYSGRAGDTQYF
V gene: TRBV5-1; D gene: -; clone size: many; CDR3 protein: CASSSPTDTQYF
V gene: TRBV28; D gene: -; clone size: many; CDR3 protein: CASSRDGYYGYTF
V gene: TRBV9; D gene: TRBD2; clone size: -; CDR3 protein: CASSVACSGGRTDTQYF
V gene: TRBV10-2; D gene: TRBD2; clone size: -; CDR3 protein: CASRGTSGLNNEQFF
V gene: TRBV28; D gene: TRBD1; clone size: -; CDR3 protein: CASSVQGEAKPQHF
V gene: TRBV7-8; D gene: -; clone size: many; CDR3 protein: CASSWADDPETQYF
V gene: TRBV20-1; D gene: -; clone size: many; CDR3 protein: CSAREDEQFF
V gene: TRBV20-1; D gene: -; clone size: -; CDR3 protein: CSARTETSYEQYF
V gene: TRBV2; D gene: TRBD1; clone size: many; CDR3 protein: CASSRTGVNTEAFF
V gene: TRBV27; D gene: TRBD1; clone size: many; CDR3 protein: CASSSLRTGGNTGELFF
V gene: TRBV20-1; D gene: -; clone size: many; CDR3 protein: CSARGWGGYTF
V gene: TRBV19; D gene: TRBD1; clone size: many; CDR3 protein: CASNSQGPNQPQHF
V gene: TRBV12-3/TRBV12-4; D gene: -; clone size: many; CDR3 protein: CASSLGSLPYGYTF
V gene: TRBV6-4; D gene: TRBD2; clone size: -; CDR3 protein: CASSGLAGKNIQYF
V gene: TRBV7-6; D gene: TRBD2; clone size: many; CDR3 protein: CASSLELGEGDTQYF
V gene: TRBV29-1; D gene: TRBD2; clone size: many; CDR3 protein: CSVSEGAGATYEQYF
V gene: TRBV28; D gene: -; clone size: many; CDR3 protein: CASSLTEPQFF
V gene: TRBV19; D gene: -; clone size: -; CDR3 protein: CASSPARGAYNSPLHF
V gene: TRBV7-2; D gene: -; clone size: -; CDR3 protein: CASSLRTGSSGNTF
V gene: TRBV2; D gene: -; clone size: many; CDR3 protein: CASRWDSRSSYNEQFF
V gene: TRBV19; D gene: TRBD1; clone size: many; CDR3 protein: CASSINRQGRHEQFF
V gene: TRBV7-9; D gene: -; clone size: many; CDR3 protein: CASSSWGSGANVLTF
V gene: TRBV6-5; D gene: -; clone size: many; CDR3 protein: CASSYNPGTPKETQYF
V gene: TRBV14; D gene: TRBD2; clone size: many; CDR3 protein: CASSQAGLAGIPAYNEQFF
V gene: TRBV5-4; D gene: -; clone size: many; CDR3 protein: CASSLWASYGGYTF
V gene: TRBV20-1; D gene: -; clone size: many; CDR3 protein: CSARGLSDEQYF
V gene: TRBV9; D gene: TRBD1; clone size: many; CDR3 protein: CASSRQGAGNTIYF
V gene: TRBV5-6; D gene: -; clone size: -; CDR3 protein: CASSLGGANTIYF